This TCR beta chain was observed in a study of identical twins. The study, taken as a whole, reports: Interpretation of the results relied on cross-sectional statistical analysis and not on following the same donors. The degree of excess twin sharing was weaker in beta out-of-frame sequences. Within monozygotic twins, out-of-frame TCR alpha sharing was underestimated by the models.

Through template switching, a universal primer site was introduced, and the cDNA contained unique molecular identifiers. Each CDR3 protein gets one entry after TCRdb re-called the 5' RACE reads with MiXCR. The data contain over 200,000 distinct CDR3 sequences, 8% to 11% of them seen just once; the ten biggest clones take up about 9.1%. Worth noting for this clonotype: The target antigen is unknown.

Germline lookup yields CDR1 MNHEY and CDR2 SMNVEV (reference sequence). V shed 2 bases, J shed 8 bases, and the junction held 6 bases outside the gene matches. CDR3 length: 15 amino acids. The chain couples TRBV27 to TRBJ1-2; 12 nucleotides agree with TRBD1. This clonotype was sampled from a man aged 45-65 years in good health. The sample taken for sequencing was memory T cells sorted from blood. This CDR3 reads CASSLTGQGARGYTF. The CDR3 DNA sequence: TGTGCCAGCAGTTTAACGGGACAGGGGGCGCGAGGCTACACCTTC.